Sequencing of this T cell receptor (beta chain) was carried out in a study of beta chain features in type 1 diabetes. This clone has at least ten counts. The sequenced template was cDNA made from the entire isolated RNA. This table comes from immunoSEQ multiplex PCR, and its TCRdb copy is limited to in-frame clones, with some not included. The sample consists of under 250,000 clones, approximately 11% of them appearing once. The CDR3 has 16 amino acids. Per the germline V gene, CDR1 is MNHEY and CDR2 is SMNVEV (reference sequence). Trimming took off 8 bases at V and 2 bases at J, with 19 bases between the two ends.

The sequence derives from a man between 18 and 35 years old in good health. V and J are TRBV27 and TRBJ2-1; TRBD2 might be the D (6 bases). The sample comprised central memory CD4+ T cells from blood. The DNA of the CDR3 is TGTGCCAGCCAGACCCGGGCGGGACGGGCCTACAATGAGCAGTTCTTC. As protein: CASQTRAGRAYNEQFF.